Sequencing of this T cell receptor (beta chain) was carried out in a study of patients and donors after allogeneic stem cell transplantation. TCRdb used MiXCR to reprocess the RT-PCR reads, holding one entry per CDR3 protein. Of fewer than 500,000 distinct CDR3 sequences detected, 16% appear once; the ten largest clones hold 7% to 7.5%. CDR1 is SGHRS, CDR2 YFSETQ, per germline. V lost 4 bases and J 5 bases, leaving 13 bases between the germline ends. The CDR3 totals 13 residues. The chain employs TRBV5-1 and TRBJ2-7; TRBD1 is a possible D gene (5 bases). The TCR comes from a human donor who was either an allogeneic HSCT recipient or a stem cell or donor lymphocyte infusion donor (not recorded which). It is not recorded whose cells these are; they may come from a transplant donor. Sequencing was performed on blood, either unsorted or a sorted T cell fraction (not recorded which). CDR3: CASSRRQNHEQYF. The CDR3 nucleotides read TGCGCCAGCAGCCGCCGACAGAACCACGAGCAGTACTTC. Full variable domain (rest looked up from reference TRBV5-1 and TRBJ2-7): KAGVTQTPRYLIKTRGQQVTLSCSPISGHRSVSWYQQTPGQGLQFLFEYFSETQRNKGNFPGRFSGRQFSNSRSEMNVSTLELGDSALYLCASSRRQNHEQYFGPGTRLTVT.